This TCR beta chain was found in a study of blood T cell repertoires in COVID-19. Germline CDR1 is KGHSH and CDR2 is LQKENI. The length of the CDR3 is 17 residues. V lost 6 bases, J lost 6 bases, and 13 bases stayed unmatched. Here immunoSEQ multiplex PCR was the method, and the copy in TCRdb shows in-frame clones only, minus some. The table has around 130,000 clones, over 80% seen once. The sequence was collected from a man in his 70s with acute or convalescent COVID-19. The chain links TRBV18 to TRBJ2-2, with 10 bases aligning to TRBD1. Sample: peripheral blood. The CDR3 protein is CASSPGDGQGGSGELFF. CDR3 bases: TGTGCCAGCTCCCCCGGCGATGGACAGGGGGGATCCGGGGAGCTGTTTTTT.